This T cell receptor (beta chain) was recovered during a study of graft-versus-host responses after intestinal transplantation. At the level of the study: Grafts that recipients had were multivisceral, liver-intestinal, or isolated intestinal transplants. All of the recipients had induction that used anti-thymocyte globulin, then tacrolimus and steroids for three to four years.

Worth noting for this clone: What it recognizes is unknown.

Study results and caveats: GvH clones surfaced in recipient marrow, some emerging earlier in ileum or blood. Clonal ratios of graft-versus-host to host-versus-graft in allografts were high for patients exhibiting graft-donor T cell macrochimerism.

Trimming took 3 bases from V and 5 from J, leaving 17 bases between them. There are 15 residues in the CDR3. Germline V gene sequence: CDR1 SGHRS, CDR2 YFSETQ. Assay used: immunoSEQ multiplex PCR; TCRdb lists only in-frame clones, some missing. The table lists approximately 130,000 clones, 90% to 95% of them singletons. The chain employs TRBV5-1 and TRBJ2-5; either TRBD1 or TRBD2 may fit D (7 bases each). This receptor was obtained from a human donor who received an intestinal transplant. Source: unstimulated CD4+ T cells sorted from spleen or lymph node cells, taken before intestinal transplant. The CDR3 DNA follows: TGCGCCAGCAGCTCCGGGGGGACAGACGCGGAGACCCAGTACTTC. This codes for CASSSGGTDAETQYF.